The next 25 T cell receptor beta chains were all read from a single sample in a study of beta chain features in type 1 diabetes. Findings and limits, study-wide: Type 1 diabetes patients had moderately but significantly shorter TCRB CDR3s in all four CD4+ subsets.

Which antigens these TCRs recognize remains unknown. The investigators reverse transcribed all of the isolated RNA, so they sequenced expressed TCRB transcripts. The table came from immunoSEQ multiplex PCR; TCRdb's copy has only in-frame clones and leaves some out. The profile shows some 120,000 clones, 17% of them singletons. Sample: central memory CD4+ T cells from blood. The receptors here all came from a man between 18 and 35 years old with type 1 diabetes.

This chain joins TRBV28 and TRBJ1-2; TRBD1 might be the D (5 bases). V shed 8 bases and J shed 2 bases, with 18 bases lying between them. Germline V gene sequence: CDR1 MDHEN, CDR2 SYDVKM. This CDR3 spans 15 amino acids. The CDR3: CASGTSGAANYGYTF. In DNA, the CDR3 is TGTGCCAGCGGCACTAGCGGGGCAGCAAACTATGGCTACACCTTC.

The gene calls are TRBV6-5 and TRBJ2-3; D is undetermined. CDR1 and CDR2 (germline): MNHEY, SVGAGI. The CDR3 contains 15 residues. Trimming took off 0 bases at V and 2 bases at J, with 9 bases between the two ends. CDR3 amino acids: CASSYSGQNTDTQYF. Written as DNA, the CDR3 is TGTGCCAGCAGTTACTCTGGGCAGAACACAGATACGCAGTATTTT.

This clone showed up just a few times. The chain uses TRBV10-3 and TRBJ1-2; 11 nucleotides line up with TRBD1. The CDR3 sequence is 15 residues long. The J segment lost 6 bases and the V segment lost 3 bases, leaving 6 bases of the junction unmatched. Germline lookup yields CDR1 ENHRY and CDR2 SYGVKD. For the CDR3, the DNA is TGTGCCATCAGTGACCTAGGACAGGGGGCCAATGGCTACACCTTC. Translating it yields CAISDLGQGANGYTF.

In regard to this clone: This specimen includes other DNA sequences encoding the same CDR3. The chain uses TRBV5-4 and TRBJ2-3; D is uncertain. The V and J ends lost 1 base and 3 bases respectively, with 3 bases between them. This CDR3 region has 12 residues. Germline V lookup: CDR1 SGHNT, CDR2 YYREEE (reference sequence). The CDR3 nucleotides are TGTGCCAGCAGCTTGAATACAGATACGCAGTATTTT. It is translated as CASSLNTDTQYF.

This clone has a count of ten or more. The CDR3: CAWRARDRGYEQFF. The CDR3 nucleotides are TGTGCCTGGAGGGCCCGGGACAGGGGCTATGAGCAGTTCTTC. The V gene is TRBV30, the J gene TRBJ2-1; 10 nucleotides match TRBD1. This CDR3 has 14 residues. With 3 bases clipped from V and 8 bases from J, the junction kept 7 bases outside the gene matches. Per germline, CDR1 GTSNPN and CDR2 SVGIG (reference sequence).

There are a few counts of this clone. The chain employs TRBV27 and TRBJ2-1; D not certain. Looked up from germline, CDR1 is MNHEY and CDR2 is SMNVEV (reference sequence). The CDR3 consists of 16 residues. V lost 2 bases and J 0 bases, leaving 11 bases between the germline ends. The CDR3 region is CASSLQQLSSYNEQFF. In DNA, the CDR3 is TGTGCCAGCAGTTTACAGCAGTTGAGCTCCTACAATGAGCAGTTCTTC.

The chain employs TRBV27 and TRBJ1-2; possibly TRBD1 for D (5 bases). The CDR3 sequence is 13 residues long. Germline values: CDR1 MNHEY, CDR2 SMNVEV (reference sequence). Trimming left V 2 bases short and J 5 bases short, with 9 bases between. The CDR3 DNA reads as TGTGCCAGCAGTTTAGACAGCGGTTATGGCTACACCTTC. This codes for CASSLDSGYGYTF.

This clone was recorded a few times. V gene TRBV14 combines with J gene TRBJ2-7, with 12 bases identical to TRBD2. V trimming: 3 bases; J trimming: 7 bases; junction bases outside the gene matches: 7. The germline CDR1 and CDR2 sequences are SGHDN and FVKESK. This CDR3 has 15 residues. CDR3 nucleotides: TGTGCCAGCAGCCACGTGACTAGCGGGAGAGGGGAGCAGTACTTC. Its protein is CASSHVTSGRGEQYF.

In its sample, this clone was seen a few times. The chain couples TRBV4-1 to TRBJ2-2, with D possibly being TRBD2 (7 bases). Germline assignment: CDR1 MGHRA and CDR2 YSYEKL. CDR3 length: 15 residues. Trimming pared 3 bases from V and 5 bases from J, leaving 13 bases between. CDR3 bases: TGCGCCAGCAGCCACTCGGGGGGCAAAACCGGGGAGCTGTTTTTT. It is translated as CASSHSGGKTGELFF.

Ten or more counts support this clone. The chain joins TRBV5-1 to TRBJ2-1, with a possible D match to TRBD2 (5 bases). This CDR3 has 13 residues. Trimming removed 2 bases from V and 4 bases from J, with 7 bases in between. Germline V gene lookup returns CDR1 SGHRS and CDR2 YFSETQ. The CDR3 DNA is TGCGCCAGCAGCTTAAGGGAGTACAATGAGCAGTTCTTC. It codes for CASSLREYNEQFF. The whole variable domain, filled in from reference TRBV5-1 and TRBJ2-1, reads KAGVTQTPRYLIKTRGQQVTLSCSPISGHRSVSWYQQTPGQGLQFLFEYFSETQRNKGNFPGRFSGRQFSNSRSEMNVSTLELGDSALYLCASSLREYNEQFFGPGTRLTVL.

This clone was observed at least ten times. CDR3 residues: CASSQVISTGELFF. The CDR3 DNA follows: TGTGCCAGCAGCCAAGTGATCTCCACCGGGGAGCTGTTTTTT. The genes are TRBV14 and TRBJ2-2; D gene ambiguous. The V and J ends lost 1 base and 4 bases respectively, with 7 bases between them. In germline, CDR1 is SGHDN, CDR2 FVKESK. CDR3 size: 14 residues.

The chain couples TRBV30 to TRBJ2-7; TRBD1 might be the D (5 bases). Germline V gives CDR1 GTSNPN, CDR2 SVGIG (reference sequence). Deletions cut 2 bases from V and 0 bases from J, with 17 bases between. The CDR3 is made up of 16 amino acids. The CDR3 nucleotides read TGTGCCTGGAGTCCGACGCGACAGTCGAGCTCCTACGAGCAGTACTTC. Protein: CAWSPTRQSSSYEQYF.

This clone has only a few counts. This rearrangement joins TRBV6-4 to TRBJ2-2; D is unresolved. The CDR3 runs to 15 residues. V lost 6 bases to trimming and J lost 3 bases, with 14 bases between them. CDR1 MRHNA and CDR2 SNTAGT come from the germline V gene. The CDR3 protein is CASSPRSGDTGELFF. Here the CDR3 DNA reads TGTGCCAGCAGCCCCCGGAGTGGGGACACCGGGGAGCTGTTTTTT.

V gene TRBV14 combines with J gene TRBJ2-1; the D gene is possibly TRBD2 (6 bases). Trimming pared 3 bases from V and 2 bases from J, leaving 11 bases between. Germline assignment: CDR1 SGHDN and CDR2 FVKESK. The CDR3 spans 15 residues. CDR3 residues: CASSQGLGTYNEQFF. CDR3 nucleotides: TGTGCCAGCAGCCAGGGACTCGGGACCTACAATGAGCAGTTCTTC.

The V gene is TRBV30, the J gene TRBJ1-1; D gene ambiguous. The CDR3 length is 11 residues. Trimming pared 5 bases from V and 1 base from J, leaving 5 bases between. CDR1 is GTSNPN and CDR2 is SVGIG in the germline V gene (reference sequence). CDR3 in DNA: TGTGCCTGGGACTGGAACACTGAAGCTTTCTTT. Translated: CAWDWNTEAFF.

V is TRBV29-1 and J is TRBJ1-2; a weak D match, TRBD1 (5 bases). Germline values: CDR1 SQVTM, CDR2 ANQGSEA. Trimming left V 5 bases short and J 4 bases short, with 11 bases between. This CDR3 spans 12 amino acids. CDR3 sequence reads: CSVTPGGYGYTF. CDR3 coding DNA: TGCAGCGTTACCCCCGGGGGCTATGGCTACACCTTC.

This clone has only a few counts. A clone one base away is much larger, so this may be a read error. V gene TRBV5-4 combines with J gene TRBJ2-1; TRBD2 aligns across 7 bases. J lost 2 bases, V lost 2 bases, and 10 bases had no gene match. The CDR3 is 17 residues long. The germline gives CDR1 SGHNT, CDR2 YYREEE (reference sequence). CDR3 protein: CASSFGTSVGTYNEQFF. The CDR3 region has the DNA TGTGCCAGCAGCTTCGGTACTAGCGTGGGTACCTACAATGAGCAGTTCTTC.

In this sample, this clone turned up a few times. This likely stems from a read error, as it lies one base from a far larger clone. The gene calls are TRBV2 and TRBJ2-1; 10 positions match TRBD2. Germline values: CDR1 SNHLY, CDR2 FYNNEI. The CDR3 contains 16 residues. CDR3 nucleotides: TGTGACAGCAGTGAAGGTCTTAGCGGGAGGACCAATGAGCAGTTCTTC. The encoded protein is CDSSEGLSGRTNEQFF.

The table lists this clone with a few counts. This chain's CDR3 is CASSMYLEAFF. Here the CDR3 DNA reads TGTGCCAGTAGTATGTACTTAGAAGCTTTCTTT. J is TRBJ1-1 and V is TRBV19; the D is unclear. Trimming left V 3 bases short and J 8 bases short, with 7 bases between. The CDR3 has 11 residues. Germline V gives CDR1 LNHDA, CDR2 SQIVND (reference sequence).

The chain carries TRBV29-1 and TRBJ1-2; D is perhaps TRBD1 (5 bases). Germline lookup yields CDR1 SQVTM and CDR2 ANQGSEA. The ends were cut back, 1 base at V and 4 bases at J, with 13 bases in the middle. The CDR3 is made up of 14 amino acids. The CDR3 nucleotides are TGCAGCGTTGAAGGCCGGGGCATCAGCTATGGCTACACCTTC. Protein product: CSVEGRGISYGYTF.

This clone was seen a handful of times. The CDR3 here is CASSIRIGYNEQFF. The CDR3 DNA is TGTGCCAGTAGTATCCGGATTGGTTACAATGAGCAGTTCTTC. The rearrangement links TRBV19 to TRBJ2-1; D is uncertain. V was clipped by 3 bases and J by 4 bases, with 10 bases between them. The CDR3 length is 14 residues. CDR1 LNHDA and CDR2 SQIVND come from the germline V gene (reference sequence).

In its sample, this clone was seen a few times. The chain employs TRBV27 and TRBJ2-1; D is undetermined. The CDR3 contains 12 residues. V shed 4 bases and J shed 9 bases, with 10 bases lying between them. CDR1 MNHEY and CDR2 SMNVEV come from the germline V gene (reference sequence). The CDR3 nucleotides read TGTGCCAGCAGTTCCCAGGTTACTGAGCAGTTCTTC. Translation gives CASSSQVTEQFF.

This clone has more than one count but fewer than ten. The V call is TRBV7-9, the J call TRBJ1-4; a weak D match, TRBD1 (6 bases). Germline CDR1 SEHNR, CDR2 FQNEAQ (reference sequence). The CDR3 runs 14 residues. V was pared by 5 bases and J by 5 bases, with 12 bases between. In DNA form, the CDR3 reads TGTGCCAGCAGCCCCGGACAGCTGAATGAAAAACTGTTTTTT. Its translation: CASSPGQLNEKLFF.

The rearrangement uses TRBV28 and TRBJ2-4; TRBD2 matches at 10 bases. Germline-derived CDR1 and CDR2 are MDHEN and SYDVKM. Trimming at V came to 5 bases and at J to 2 bases, leaving 3 bases not matched to a gene. This CDR3 has 15 residues. CDR3 sequence reads: CASSPSGGTKNIQYF. The CDR3 DNA reads as TGTGCCAGCAGTCCTAGCGGGGGAACCAAAAACATTCAGTACTTC.

In DNA form, the CDR3 reads TGTGCCAGCAGCTTAGTTGGGTCGCAGGCCAACGTCCTGACTTTC. Encoded protein: CASSLVGSQANVLTF. This chain links TRBV7-2 with TRBJ2-6; D ambiguous. From germline, CDR1 is SGHTA and CDR2 FQGNSA. Trimming pared 1 base from V and 6 bases from J, leaving 10 bases between. The CDR3 is made up of 15 amino acids. Together with reference TRBV7-2 and TRBJ2-6, the CDR3 gives the full variable domain: GAGVSQSPSNKVTEKGKDVELRCDPISGHTALYWYRQSLGQGLEFLIYFQGNSAPDKSGLPSDRFSAERTGGSVSTLTIQRTQQEDSAVYLCASSLVGSQANVLTFGAGSRLTVL.